This is a list of T cell receptor beta chains from one sample in a study of T cell responses to AZD1222 COVID-19 vaccine. This table comes from immunoSEQ multiplex PCR, and its TCRdb copy is limited to in-frame clones, with some not included. The sample lists around 120,000 clones, roughly 88% occurring once. The sample consisted of peripheral blood, taken 28 days after the second AZD1222 dose. The receptors derive from an adult who received the AZD1222 COVID-19 vaccine. Both conserved end residues are part of each CDR3. A D gene is named only where the DNA matches it firmly. The listing skips clone size in some rows; elsewhere it reads once, few, many or a size class.

D gene | clone size | J gene | V gene | CDR3 protein | CDR3 DNA
. | . | TRBJ2-5 | TRBV3-1/TRBV3-2 | CASSQDGETQYF | TGTGCCAGCAGCCAAGATGGCGAGACCCAGTACTTC
. | few | TRBJ1-4 | TRBV18 | CASSPIPGANEKLFF | TGTGCCAGCTCACCAATCCCGGGGGCTAATGAAAAACTGTTTTTT
. | . | TRBJ1-2 | TRBV7-9 | CASSLAETVIPYGYTF | TGTGCCAGCAGCTTAGCGGAGACAGTTATACCCTATGGCTACACCTTC
TRBD2 | . | TRBJ2-3 | TRBV24-1 | CATSDRLISGGLDTQYF | TGTGCCACCAGTGATAGGCTTATTAGCGGGGGGCTAGATACGCAGTATTTT
. | . | TRBJ2-5 | TRBV25-1 | CASSVSGGGGETQYF | TGTGCCAGCAGTGTATCCGGGGGCGGGGGAGAGACCCAGTACTTC
TRBD1 | . | TRBJ1-3 | TRBV6-5 | CASGTTGGGNTIYF | TGTGCCAGCGGGACCACAGGGGGCGGGAACACCATATATTTT
TRBD1 | . | TRBJ1-6 | TRBV7-2 | CASSSDRALGTLHF | TGTGCCAGCAGCTCAGACAGGGCCCTCGGGACCCTCCACTTT
. | few | TRBJ2-7 | TRBV28 | CASSLGVVQLSYEQYF | TGTGCCAGCAGTTTAGGCGTGGTACAGCTATCCTACGAGCAGTACTTC
. | . | TRBJ2-3 | TRBV11-3 | CASSSNLRDTQYF | TGTGCCAGCAGCTCCAATTTACGGGATACGCAGTATTTT
. | . | TRBJ2-7 | TRBV6-4 | CASEPSDRTTYEQYF | TGTGCCAGCGAACCCTCGGACAGGACTACCTACGAGCAGTACTTC
. | few | TRBJ1-5 | TRBV29-1 | CSVQAFSNQPQHF | TGCAGCGTGCAGGCTTTTAGCAATCAGCCCCAGCATTTT
. | . | TRBJ2-7 | TRBV12-3/TRBV12-4 | CASTEALTGEQYF | TGTGCCAGTACCGAAGCACTGACTGGCGAGCAGTACTTC
TRBD1 | . | TRBJ1-4 | TRBV3-1/TRBV3-2 | CASSQGYGDRLNEKLFF | TGTGCCAGCAGCCAAGGGTACGGGGACAGGCTTAATGAAAAACTGTTTTTT
TRBD2 | few | TRBJ2-5 | TRBV11-2 | CASSLVGGYETQYF | TGTGCCAGCAGCTTAGTGGGGGGGTACGAGACCCAGTACTTC